This TCR beta chain appears in the sequencing data of a study of control samples from healthy donors and cancer patients. Data came from immunoSEQ multiplex PCR; TCRdb stores just in-frame clones and leaves some out. The profile shows roughly 26,000 clones, roughly 85% of them singletons. Per the germline V gene, CDR1 is MNHEY and CDR2 is SVGAGI. V lost 2 bases to trimming and J lost 0 bases, with 7 bases between them. This CDR3 comprises 14 residues. This chain joins TRBV6-5 and TRBJ1-1; no clear D. The source material was PBMCs. The TCR comes from a woman in her sixties with head and neck cancer. The CDR3 region is CASSYADMNTEAFF. The CDR3 DNA reads TGTGCCAGCAGTTACGCAGACATGAACACTGAAGCTTTCTTT.